This T cell receptor beta chain was documented in a study of Tregs in tolerant kidney transplant recipients. Findings of the study overall: Few patients were studied, so findings need validation in larger groups. For some patients, primers changed over time, blocking nucleotide-level comparison.

Some clones are missing from TCRdb's copy, which holds only in-frame ones; the method was immunoSEQ multiplex PCR. The table shows about 52,000 clones, with about 91% occurring only once. The nonmyeloablative bone marrow transplants came from related graft donors, with transient mixed chimerism. Unstimulated Tregs (CD4+CD25+CD127-) and CD4+CD25- non-Tregs were sorted from PBMCs. In the case of this clone: Its antigen is still unknown.

The source of this sequence is a human patient who received a combined kidney and bone marrow transplant. Some T cells may be transferred from the graft donor. This sample comprised CD8+ T cells from blood (PBMCs), obtained 24 months after the transplant.

The CDR3: CASSATGQQETQYF. In DNA, the CDR3 is TGTGCCAGCAGCGCTACGGGACAGCAAGAGACCCAGTACTTC. This chain joins TRBV9 and TRBJ2-5; 7 nucleotides line up with TRBD1. This CDR3 contains 14 residues. V shed 3 bases and J 2 bases; nucleotides not matched to a gene: 4. The germline V gene has CDR1 SGDLS and CDR2 YYNGEE.